This T cell receptor beta chain was identified during a study of blood T cell repertoires in COVID-19. Study information: The origin of the acute and convalescent COVID-19 samples was the United States, Italy and Spain.

Assignments of participants to cohorts depended upon their own reported clinical history. The table lists this clone with a count of one. In the authors' workflow: For nucleated cells, counts were estimated from reference gene primer amplification. Sequencing used immunoSEQ multiplex PCR; TCRdb keeps in-frame clones, though not all of them. That table is the source of V, J and clone size, and D and trimming were worked out from the DNA. Seen here are about 250,000 clones, 80% to 90% observed once, and the top ten hold 2% to 3%. Germline CDR1 and CDR2: MDHEN and SYDVKM. The CDR3 is made up of 13 amino acids. V lost 3 bases to trimming and J lost 1 base, with 6 bases between them.

Sequencing was performed on PBMCs or T cells enriched from blood (not recorded which). The gene calls are TRBV28 and TRBJ1-1; D remains ambiguous. The sequence derives from a woman between 18 and 29 years old who had recovered from COVID-19. This CDR3 is CASSLAQNTEAFF. DNA of the CDR3: TGTGCCAGCAGTTTGGCTCAGAACACTGAAGCTTTCTTT.